This T cell receptor beta chain was documented in a study of blood T cells in healthy people across ages. Across the whole study: Template switching recovered approximately one barcoded beta molecule for every two T cells. Points from the study as a whole: The diversity estimates, figures obtained from one million T cells, were considered underestimates.

Points on this clonotype: Its matching antigen is unknown. This clone may be a read error of a much larger clone one base away.

Together with a sample-barcoded 5' primer, a J-beta primer mix was included in a second PCR lasting roughly 6 to 12 cycles. Every single cDNA molecule received a tag from a template-switch adaptor with 12 random nucleotides. TCRdb itself ran the 5' RACE reads through MiXCR, one entry per CDR3 protein. The table lists about 1,400,000 distinct CDR3 sequences, 59% of them singletons. CDR3 size: 15 residues. CDR1 and CDR2 from the germline V gene are SGHTA and FQGNSA. Between the trimmed V and J ends, which lost 1 base and 1 base, there was a span of 9 bases. Each sample yielded at least 5 micrograms of PBMC total RNA.

This clonotype was sampled from a man younger than 30 in good health. The specimen was blood. The rearrangement joins TRBV7-2 to TRBJ2-3; D not certain. The CDR3 is CASSLGTAGTDTQYF. The CDR3 nucleotides read TGTGCCAGCAGCTTAGGGACCGCCGGCACAGATACGCAGTATTTT.